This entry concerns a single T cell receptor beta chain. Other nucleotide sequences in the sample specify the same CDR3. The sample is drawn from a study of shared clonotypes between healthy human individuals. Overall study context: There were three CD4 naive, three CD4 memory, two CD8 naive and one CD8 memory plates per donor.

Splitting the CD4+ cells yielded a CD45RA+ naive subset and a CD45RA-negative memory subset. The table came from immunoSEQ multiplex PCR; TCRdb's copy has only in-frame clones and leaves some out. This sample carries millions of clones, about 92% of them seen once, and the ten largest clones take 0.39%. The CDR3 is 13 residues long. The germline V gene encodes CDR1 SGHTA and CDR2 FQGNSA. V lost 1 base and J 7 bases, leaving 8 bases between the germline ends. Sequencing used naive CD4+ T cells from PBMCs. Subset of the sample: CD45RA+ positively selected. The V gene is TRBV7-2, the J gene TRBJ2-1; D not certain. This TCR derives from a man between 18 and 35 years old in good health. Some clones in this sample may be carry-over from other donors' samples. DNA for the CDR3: TGTGCCAGCAGCTTAGTCCTAAGTAATGAGCAGTTCTTC. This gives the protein CASSLVLSNEQFF.